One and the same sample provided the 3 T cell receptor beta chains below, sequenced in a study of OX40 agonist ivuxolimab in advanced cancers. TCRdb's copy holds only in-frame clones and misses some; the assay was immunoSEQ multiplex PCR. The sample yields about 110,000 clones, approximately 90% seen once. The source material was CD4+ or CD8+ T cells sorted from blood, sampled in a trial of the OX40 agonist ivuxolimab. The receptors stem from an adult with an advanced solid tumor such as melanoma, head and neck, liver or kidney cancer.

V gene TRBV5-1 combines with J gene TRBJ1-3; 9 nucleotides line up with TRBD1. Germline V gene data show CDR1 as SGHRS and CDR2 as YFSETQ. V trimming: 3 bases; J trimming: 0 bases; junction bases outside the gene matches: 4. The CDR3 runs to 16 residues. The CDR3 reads CASSSTGGDSGNTIYF. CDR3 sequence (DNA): TGCGCCAGCAGCTCGACAGGGGGAGACTCTGGAAACACCATATATTTT. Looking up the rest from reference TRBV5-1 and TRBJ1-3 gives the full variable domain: KAGVTQTPRYLIKTRGQQVTLSCSPISGHRSVSWYQQTPGQGLQFLFEYFSETQRNKGNFPGRFSGRQFSNSRSEMNVSTLELGDSALYLCASSSTGGDSGNTIYFGEGSWLTVV.

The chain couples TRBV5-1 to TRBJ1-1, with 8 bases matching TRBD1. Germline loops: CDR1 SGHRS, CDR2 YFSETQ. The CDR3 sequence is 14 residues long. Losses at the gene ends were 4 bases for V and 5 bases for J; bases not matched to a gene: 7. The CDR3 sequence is CASSTGGRSTEAFF. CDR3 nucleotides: TGCGCCAGCAGCACAGGGGGTCGGTCGACTGAAGCTTTCTTT.

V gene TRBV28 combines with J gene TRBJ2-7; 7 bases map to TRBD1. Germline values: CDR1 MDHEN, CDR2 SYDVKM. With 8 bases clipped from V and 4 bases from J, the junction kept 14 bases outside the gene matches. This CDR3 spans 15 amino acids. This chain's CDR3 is CASAGTARMAYEQYF. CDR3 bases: TGTGCCAGCGCTGGGACAGCCCGTATGGCTTACGAGCAGTACTTC.